These 8 T cell receptor beta chains originate from one sample sequenced in a study of T cells in Graves' hyperthyroidism and ophthalmopathy. Authors of the study amplified TCR beta CDR3 regions from RNA transcripts. TCR CDR3 underwent first-round RT-PCR with the HTBI primer set. TCRdb itself ran the multiplex PCR reads through MiXCR, one entry per CDR3 protein. Of about 840,000 distinct CDR3 sequences in the sample, 35% to 45% were seen once. Sequencing used blood. These receptor sequences come from a young man with Graves' hyperthyroidism.

The V gene is TRBV4-3, the J gene TRBJ2-7; D is ambiguous. The CDR3 totals 14 residues. Trimming stripped 4 bases from V and 6 bases from J, with 16 bases between. In germline, CDR1 is LGHNA, CDR2 YSLEER. CDR3 loop: CASSREGGFPEQYF. The CDR3, as DNA: TGCGCCAGCAGCCGGGAAGGTGGCTTCCCCGAGCAGTACTTC.

The V and J genes are TRBV5-6 and TRBJ2-5; tentative D call: TRBD1 (6 bases). Trimming took off 4 bases at V and 1 base at J, with 14 bases between the two ends. Germline-derived CDR1 and CDR2 are SGHDT and YYEEEE. This CDR3 region has 15 residues. The CDR3 sequence is CASSQGLQGQETQYF. The DNA for the CDR3 is TGTGCCAGCAGCCAAGGGCTACAGGGCCAAGAGACCCAGTACTTC.

The chain carries TRBV7-3 and TRBJ2-7, with D perhaps TRBD2 (5 bases). The V end lost 5 bases, the J end lost 0 bases, and 11 bases lay between the germline ends. The CDR3 spans 14 residues. CDR1 SGHTA and CDR2 FQGTGA come from the germline V gene. The DNA of the CDR3 is TGTGCCAGCAGCAAGACTGGGAGCTCCTACGAGCAGTACTTC. It yields the protein CASSKTGSSYEQYF.

In the case of this clonotype: Being one base from a much bigger clone, this may be a read error. J is TRBJ2-5 and V is TRBV7-8, with 8 positions matching TRBD1. The last part of the DNA fits TRBJ1-5 better; the J call may be wrong. Germline CDR1 and CDR2: SGHVS and FQNEAQ. The CDR3 loop spans 15 amino acids. The CDR3 here is CASSLVGTGGQPQHF. The CDR3 DNA is TGTGCCAGCAGCTTAGTGGGCACAGGGGGTCAGCCCCAGCATTTT.

A remark on this clonotype: A read error may produce the germline difference seen at one junction end. The CDR3 bases are TGTGCCAGCAGTCCCAGGTCAGGGAACAGGTTGAACACTGAAGCTTTCTTT. As protein: CASSPRSGNRLNTEAFF. The chain carries TRBV10-2 and TRBJ1-1; possibly TRBD1 for D (5 bases). This CDR3 spans 17 amino acids. Germline V lookup: CDR1 WSHSY, CDR2 SAAADI.

This clonotype showed up many times. This chain uses TRBV10-3 with TRBJ1-6, with D possibly being TRBD1 (6 bases). This CDR3 region has 16 residues. The ends were cut back, 4 bases at V and 5 bases at J, with 15 bases in the middle. Per the germline V gene, CDR1 is ENHRY and CDR2 is SYGVKD. This CDR3 is CAISAQPGANNSPLHF. Here the CDR3 DNA reads TGTGCCATCAGTGCCCAGCCAGGGGCCAATAATTCACCCCTCCACTTT.

This clonotype was picked up many times. This chain connects TRBV12-3 or TRBV12-4 to TRBJ1-5; 8 bases agree with TRBD1. V shed 6 bases and J 2 bases; nucleotides not matched to a gene: 3. The length of the CDR3 is 14 residues. The CDR3 DNA follows: TGTGCCAGCAGCTGGGGACAGGGCAATCAGCCCCAGCATTTT. It specifies CASSWGQGNQPQHF.

CDR3 loop: CASVGGPETQYF. In DNA, the CDR3 is TGTGCCAGTGTCGGGGGGCCAGAGACCCAGTACTTC. The rearrangement joins TRBV19 to TRBJ2-5; D might be TRBD2 (7 bases). The CDR3 length is 12 residues. From germline, CDR1 is LNHDA and CDR2 SQIVND (reference sequence). Deletions cut 8 bases from V and 4 bases from J, with 11 bases between. Variable domain in full (rest from reference TRBV19 and TRBJ2-5): DGGITQSPKYLFRKEGQNVTLSCEQNLNHDAMYWYRQDPGQGLRLIYYSQIVNDFQKGDIAEGYSVSREKKESFPLTVTSAQKNPTAFYLCASVGGPETQYFGPGTRLLVL.